This T cell receptor beta chain originates from a study of T cell responses to AZD1222 COVID-19 vaccine (dated by TCRdb to 2020 to 2022). With respect to the entire study: AZD1222 recipients given second doses at about 4 weeks or at about 12 weeks were pooled, since spike-specific TCR depth and breadth were not found to differ between the two schedules. A total of 230 to 250 trial participants underwent TCR sequencing, of whom 200 to 220 received two doses of AZD1222 and some 26 received two doses of the MenACWY control vaccine. Enrollment into the trials was organized by age into subgroups of 18-55, 56-69 and 70-plus years, and those subgroups contained approximately 150, 30 and 60 TCR-sequenced participants, respectively. Results and caveats for the whole study, not just this receptor: Because no day 14 peak-response samples were available, repertoires were characterized only after the peak T cell response. Reportedly, almost half of the unique spike-specific TCRs recognized epitopes lying outside the regions that are mutated in the B.1.351 and B.1.1.7 variants. Spike-specific TCR breadth and depth rose significantly after two AZD1222 doses compared with day 0 and with MenACWY recipients. Only six or seven AZD1222 recipients were SARS-CoV-2 seropositive at baseline, limiting conclusions about previously exposed vaccinees. The vaccine-associated CD4 TCRs covered the entire spike protein, and the dominant responses fell in regions 160-218 and 743-854. Participants were mostly white British, with more females than males. The authors suggested clonal diversity may have been underestimated. In the small 56-69-year group, the increase in depth fell short of significance, most likely because of low power.

Comments on this clone: Its recognized antigen is unknown. Base quality data are lacking; no much larger clone is found one base away.

CDR1 and CDR2 were assigned from the germline V gene as SGHRS and YFSETQ. The cysteine opens and the phenylalanine closes a CDR3 of 13 amino acids. The only DNA kept is the CDR3, 39 bases in frame from the first base. V and J lose 0 bases and 5 bases, and a span of 6 bases separates them. The CDR3 regions of human TCRbeta chains were analyzed by immunosequencing. The original methods were these. Repertoire TCRs were checked for matches against a reference library of SARS-CoV-2-specific TCRs that had been generated using the MIRA antigen-specificity platform. Breadth meant the fraction of unique TCRs that were SARS-CoV-2-associated, whereas depth meant the fraction of total T cells that were SARS-CoV-2-associated. Using the MIRA data, every spike-specific TCR was mapped to the spike region that the TCR reacted to and assigned to either a CD4 or a CD8 class. Log10-transformed breadth and depth values were compared by one-way ANOVA with Sidak's multiple comparisons tests. Imported from immuneACCESS, the table was reduced by TCRdb to in-frame sequences with V and J called. These copies leave out some clones; in studies compared against another copy, an unresolved V gene accounts for under half, and the cause of the remainder is not known. That table supplies the V and J calls and clone size; D and trimming were determined from the DNA. The table for this sample lists under 200,000 clones; roughly 92% of them were counted only once. The ten most abundant clones make up roughly 1.6% of the sample.

The time point label on this specimen signifies: baseline before first vaccination. Vaccinee samples came from UK trials COV001 and COV002, including a single-blind randomized controlled phase 2/3 trial of AZD1222 (ChAdOx1 nCoV-19) in healthy adults. Trial participant PBMC samples were collected at day 0 and day 28 after the second dose for TCRbeta chain sequencing. The sequencing used peripheral blood, collected on day 0 of AZD1222 vaccination. This clonotype was obtained from an adult in good health. Recombination joined TRBV5-1 with TRBJ1-5; 5 matching bases give a weak D call of TRBD1. The bases are TGCGCCAGCAGCTTGGTGGGGGATCAGCCCCAGCATTTT. Translated, this is CASSLVGDQPQHF.